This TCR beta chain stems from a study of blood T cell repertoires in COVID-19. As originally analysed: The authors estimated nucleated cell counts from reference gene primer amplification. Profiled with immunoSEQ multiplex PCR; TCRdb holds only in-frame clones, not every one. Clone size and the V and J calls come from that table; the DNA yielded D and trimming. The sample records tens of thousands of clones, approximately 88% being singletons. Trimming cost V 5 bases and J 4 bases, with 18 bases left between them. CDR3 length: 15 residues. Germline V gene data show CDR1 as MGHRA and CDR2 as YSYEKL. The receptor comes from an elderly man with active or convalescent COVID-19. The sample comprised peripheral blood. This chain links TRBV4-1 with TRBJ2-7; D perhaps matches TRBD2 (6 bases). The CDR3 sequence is CASSARGDKGYEQYF. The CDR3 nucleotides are TGCGCCAGCAGCGCCCGCGGGGATAAGGGTTACGAGCAGTACTTC.